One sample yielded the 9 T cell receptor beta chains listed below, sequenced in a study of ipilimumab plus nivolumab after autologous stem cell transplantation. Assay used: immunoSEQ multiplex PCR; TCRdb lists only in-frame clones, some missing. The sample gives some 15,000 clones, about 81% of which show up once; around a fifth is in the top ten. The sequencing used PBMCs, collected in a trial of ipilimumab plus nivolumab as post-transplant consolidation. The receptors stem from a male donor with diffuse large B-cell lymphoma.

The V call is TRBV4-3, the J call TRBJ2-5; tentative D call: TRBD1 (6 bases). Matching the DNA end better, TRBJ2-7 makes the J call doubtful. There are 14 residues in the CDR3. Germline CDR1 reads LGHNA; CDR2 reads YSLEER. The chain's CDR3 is CASSQEVGAYEQYF. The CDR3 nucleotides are TGCGCCAGCAGCCAAGAAGTGGGGGCATACGAGCAGTACTTC.

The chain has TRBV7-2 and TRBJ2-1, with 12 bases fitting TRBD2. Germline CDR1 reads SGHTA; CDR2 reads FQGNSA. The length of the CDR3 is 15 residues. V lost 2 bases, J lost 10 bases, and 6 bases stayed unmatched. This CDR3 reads CASSLLAGGLGEQFF. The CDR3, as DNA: TGTGCCAGCAGCTTACTAGCGGGGGGGCTCGGGGAGCAGTTCTTC.

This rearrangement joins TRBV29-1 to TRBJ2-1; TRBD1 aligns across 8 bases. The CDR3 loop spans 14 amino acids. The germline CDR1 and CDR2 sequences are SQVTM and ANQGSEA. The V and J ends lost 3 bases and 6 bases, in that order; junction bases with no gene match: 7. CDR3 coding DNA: TGCAGCGTTGATTTGACCGGGACAGGCAATGAGCAGTTCTTC. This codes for CSVDLTGTGNEQFF.

Here the CDR3 reads CASSLGGSEQFF. DNA of the CDR3: TGTGCCAGCAGCTTAGGGGGCAGTGAGCAGTTCTTC. The chain combines TRBV7-9 with TRBJ2-1; a weak D match, TRBD1 (5 bases). V lost 1 base and J lost 9, with 7 bases in between. The CDR3 covers 12 residues. Germline assignment: CDR1 SEHNR and CDR2 FQNEAQ (reference sequence).

The DNA of the CDR3 is TGTGCCAGCAGCGATTCTAAGCAGTACTTC. As protein: CASSDSKQYF. V usage is TRBV7-9 and J usage is TRBJ2-7; D unclear. Trimming removed 5 bases from V and 8 bases from J, with 7 bases in between. The CDR3 is 10 amino acids. The germline gives CDR1 SEHNR, CDR2 FQNEAQ (reference sequence).

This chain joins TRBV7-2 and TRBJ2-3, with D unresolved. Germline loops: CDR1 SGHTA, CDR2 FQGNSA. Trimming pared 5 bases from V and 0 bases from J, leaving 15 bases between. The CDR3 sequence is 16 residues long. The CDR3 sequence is CASSPTYTYSTDTQYF. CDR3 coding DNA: TGTGCCAGCAGCCCTACGTATACCTATAGCACAGATACGCAGTATTTT.

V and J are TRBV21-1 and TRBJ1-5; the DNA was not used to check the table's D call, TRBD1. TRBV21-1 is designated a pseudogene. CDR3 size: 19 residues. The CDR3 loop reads CASSPLGDREGRSNQPQHF. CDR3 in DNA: TGTGCCAGCAGCCCACTTGGGGACAGGGAAGGTCGCAGCAATCAGCCCCAGCATTTT.

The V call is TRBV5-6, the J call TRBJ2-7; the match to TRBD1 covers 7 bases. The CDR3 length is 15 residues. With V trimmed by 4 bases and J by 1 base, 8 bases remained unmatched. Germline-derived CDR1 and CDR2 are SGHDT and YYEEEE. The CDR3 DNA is TGTGCCAGCAGCCCCAGACGGGACAGTTCCTACGAGCAGTACTTC. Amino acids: CASSPRRDSSYEQYF.

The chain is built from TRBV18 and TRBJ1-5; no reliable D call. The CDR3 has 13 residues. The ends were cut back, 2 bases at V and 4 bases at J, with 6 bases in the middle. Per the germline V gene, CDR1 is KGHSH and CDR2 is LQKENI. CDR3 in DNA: TGTGCCAGCTCACCAAATGAGAATCAGCCCCAGCATTTT. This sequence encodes CASSPNENQPQHF.